The entry that follows covers one T cell receptor (beta chain) sequence. Its antigen is undetermined. Here immunoSEQ multiplex PCR was the method, and the copy in TCRdb shows in-frame clones only, minus some. The data hold 25,000 to 30,000 clones, with about 86% observed a single time. This sample is part of a study of T cells in localized non-small cell lung cancer. Study-wide results and caveats: As only one tumor region underwent sequencing, heterogeneity remains possible.

The CDR3 loop spans 13 amino acids. Looked up from germline, CDR1 is SGHVS and CDR2 is FNYEAQ. V gave up 3 bases and J gave up 3 bases; unmatched junction bases: 1. The chain couples TRBV7-6 to TRBJ2-5; 7 nucleotides line up with TRBD1. The TCR originated in a man between 40 and 70 years old with stage III lung adenocarcinoma. Sequenced material: peripheral blood mononuclear cells, taken before any cancer treatment. The DNA for the CDR3 is TGTGCCAGCAGCTTGGGACAGAAAGAGACCCAGTACTTC. Encoded protein: CASSLGQKETQYF.